A single T cell receptor (beta chain) is shown here with its context. The antigen is unknown. The germline gives CDR1 SGHTA, CDR2 FQGNSA. The CDR3 length is 15 residues. Trimming left V 6 bases short and J 1 base short, with 13 bases between. The sample belongs to a study of shared clonotypes between healthy human individuals. About the study: The donors, a couple of women and a few men, were aged 18 to 49.

Original processing methods: ImmunoSEQ yielded junction-only sequences lacking quality scores, so filtering differed. The assay was immunoSEQ multiplex PCR, and TCRdb's table has in-frame clones only and misses some. The DNA gave D and trimming, while V, J and clone size come from that table. The table has fewer than 700,000 clones, about 80% seen once; the top ten hold 9.5% to 15%. Overall study findings and caveats: Donor clonotype sharing was expected to depend on sequencing depth.

The chain has TRBV7-2 and TRBJ2-1, with D possibly matching TRBD2 (6 bases). Sequencing was done on a sample of PBMCs. The TCR originated in a woman in her forties in good health. Some clones in this sample may be carry-over from other donors' samples. DNA of the CDR3: TGTGCCAGCAGACGCCCGGGACTTTCCTACAATGAGCAGTTCTTC. It translates to CASRRPGLSYNEQFF. Complete variable domain (other parts from reference TRBV7-2 and TRBJ2-1): GAGVSQSPSNKVTEKGKDVELRCDPISGHTALYWYRQSLGQGLEFLIYFQGNSAPDKSGLPSDRFSAERTGGSVSTLTIQRTQQEDSAVYLCASRRPGLSYNEQFFGPGTRLTVL.